The TCR beta chain described here comes from a study of cytomegalovirus exposure and HLA in healthy donors. Despite likely unrecorded immune exposures, the donors were nominally healthy at the time of sampling. As regards this clone: What it binds is not known.

V lost 2 bases to trimming and J lost 5 bases, with 14 bases between them. Germline values: CDR1 MNHEY, CDR2 SVGAGI. This CDR3 has 15 amino acids. Vbeta (60) and Jbeta (13) primers were used in the PCR. Some clones are missing from TCRdb's copy, which holds only in-frame ones; the method was immunoSEQ multiplex PCR. The specimen's table records tens of thousands of clones. Notes on the study in general: A later analysis linked a missense DCLRE1C variant to TCR beta V- and J-gene trimming. Prior analysis indicated that the majority of TCR beta V segments exhibited productivity approximately 87% or approximately 30% of the time.

The chain is built from TRBV6-5 and TRBJ2-3, with D possibly TRBD2 on 5 matching bases. This TCR derives from a man aged 35 to 55 in good health and CMV-seronegative. The sample comprised PBMCs. CDR3 region: CASSYGSGYGDTQYF. CDR3 nucleotides: TGTGCCAGCAGTTACGGATCGGGGTATGGAGATACGCAGTATTTT.